This is a list of T cell receptor beta chains from one sample in a study of shared clonotypes between healthy human individuals. Some clones are missing from TCRdb's copy, which holds only in-frame ones; the method was immunoSEQ multiplex PCR. The sample lists about 600,000 clones, 97% seen once, with 0.057% in the top ten. Input material: naive CD4+ T cells sorted from blood. These receptors all stem from a woman aged 25 to 39 in good health. Each CDR3 is given with its conserved first and last residue. The D gene is left open where the match is weak. Clone size is stated in some rows and not others, as once, few, many or a class when expanded.

D	size	V	CDR3
.	.	TRBV6-1	CATTLLSGTDTQYF
.	.	TRBV10-1	CATASGATYEQYF
.	.	TRBV27	CASRAETRNNEQYF
.	.	TRBV27	CASRSSGNTYEQYF
.	.	TRBV7-8	CASSLERITGNTIYF
.	.	TRBV19	CASGLLKGDGQPQHF
TRBD1	.	TRBV5-1	CASSDRGRVVSSGNTIYF
.	.	TRBV28	CASSDLGYEQYF
.	.	TRBV29-1	CSVEIAVAEQYF
.	.	TRBV6-5	CASSYSHRDYGYTF
.	.	TRBV6-1	CASLSGRNYEQYF
.	once	TRBV28	CASLTGTEAFF
TRBD1	.	TRBV19	CASSTSGTGLTGELFF
TRBD2	.	TRBV6-5	CASSRGTSPVYEQYF
TRBD2	.	TRBV11-2	CASSLTAGAQETQYF
.	.	TRBV6-6	CASRSGPPYYEQYF
.	.	TRBV7-8	CASSPKLGNQPQHF
TRBD1	.	TRBV6-6	CASRTGTAYGYTF
TRBD1	.	TRBV2	CASENRGWNTEAFF
TRBD2	.	TRBV7-3	CASSLGLAGITDTQYF
TRBD1	once	TRBV18	CASSLVGDRVEQYF
.	once	TRBV28	CASSPGQKTYSEAFF
TRBD2	.	TRBV4-1	CASSPTNLAGSANEQFF
.	.	TRBV15	CATSRADDRLAFF
.	.	TRBV5-4	CASSGTGGYTF
.	.	TRBV18	CASSPGVGTVTNEKLFF
TRBD2	once	TRBV5-1	CASSWGGQDTGELFF
TRBD2	.	TRBV7-9	CASSLDGGSWETQYF
TRBD2	.	TRBV13	CASSLGVAGESSEQYF
.	.	TRBV5-6	CASSFRTSGANVLTF
.	.	TRBV6-5	CASRPPTGLGSPLHF
.	.	TRBV9	CASSGRRQGHSTGELFF
TRBD2	once	TRBV29-1	CSVEILRERGNEQFF
.	.	TRBV15	CATSDTSATNEKLFF
.	.	TRBV6-4	CASSDLGGQAFF
.	.	TRBV5-1	CASSFRPGWGGELFF
.	.	TRBV5-1	CASSSGLPNTGELFF
.	.	TRBV2	CASSAPNEQFF
TRBD2	.	TRBV2	CASSEVLAGGGEQYF
.	.	TRBV5-1	CASSLAQDGEKLFF
TRBD1	.	TRBV10-2	CASSERTGAYEQYF
TRBD2	.	TRBV6-6	CASSYSSGSAKGTQYF
.	.	TRBV2	CASRPDGSAQYF
.	.	TRBV13	CASSYRRQYEKLFF
TRBD2	.	TRBV7-9	CASSYPSGGYEQYF
.	.	TRBV7-9	CASRLQGTAEKLFF
TRBD1	.	TRBV9	CASERGPRGSGELFF
.	.	TRBV6-7	CASSYSGPMNTEAFF
TRBD2	.	TRBV5-1	CASSPPGLQLYEQYF
.	.	TRBV21-1	CASSKGTGLMNTEAFF
.	.	TRBV28	CASSLLPGAHRGLNNEQFF
.	.	TRBV10-3	CAISFSDEQFF
TRBD2	.	TRBV7-9	CASSPRRLASTDTQYF
.	.	TRBV30	CAWTPQPHTEAFF
TRBD2	.	TRBV5-8	CASRSGGEQFF